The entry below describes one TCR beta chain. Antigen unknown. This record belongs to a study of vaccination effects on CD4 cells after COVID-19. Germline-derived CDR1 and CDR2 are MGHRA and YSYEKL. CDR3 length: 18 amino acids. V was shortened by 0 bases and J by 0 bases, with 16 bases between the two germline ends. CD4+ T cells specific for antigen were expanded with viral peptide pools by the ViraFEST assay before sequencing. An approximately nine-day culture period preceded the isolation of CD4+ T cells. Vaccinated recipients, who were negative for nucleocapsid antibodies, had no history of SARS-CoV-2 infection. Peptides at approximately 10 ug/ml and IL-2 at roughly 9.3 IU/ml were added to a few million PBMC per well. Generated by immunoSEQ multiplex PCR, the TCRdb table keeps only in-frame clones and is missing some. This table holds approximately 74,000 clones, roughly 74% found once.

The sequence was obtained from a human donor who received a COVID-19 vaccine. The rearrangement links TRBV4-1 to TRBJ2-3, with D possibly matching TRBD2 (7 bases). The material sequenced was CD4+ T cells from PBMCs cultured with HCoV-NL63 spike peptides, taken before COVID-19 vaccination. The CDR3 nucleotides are TGCGCCAGCAGCCAAGACAGGTTTTCGGGGGGCAGCACAGATACGCAGTATTTT. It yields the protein CASSQDRFSGGSTDTQYF.